The 32 T cell receptor beta chains in this list originate from one sample, sequenced in a study of T cells in tuberculosis. Sequenced by immunoSEQ multiplex PCR; TCRdb stores in-frame clones only, minus some. In the table there are tens of thousands of clones, more than 85% of which are singletons. Time point reported: new active TB diagnosis, blood taken before or within 7 days of starting treatment. The sample in question was PBMCs, obtained at tuberculosis diagnosis. All receptors come from an adult with tuberculosis.

This chain joins TRBV27 and TRBJ1-2; D is perhaps TRBD1 (5 bases). Germline CDR1 is MNHEY and CDR2 is SMNVEV (reference sequence). The CDR3 totals 14 residues. Trimming took off 8 bases at V and 8 bases at J, with 21 bases between the two ends. The CDR3 region is CASGRQSGSQGYTF. Here the CDR3 DNA reads TGTGCCAGCGGTCGCCAGTCAGGGTCCCAAGGCTACACCTTC.

This chain uses TRBV9 with TRBJ1-3; D call uncertain. The CDR3 is 14 residues long. The V and J ends lost 3 bases and 0 bases respectively, with 7 bases between them. Germline loops: CDR1 SGDLS, CDR2 YYNGEE. The CDR3 region has the DNA TGTGCCAGCAGCGAGCGTGACTCTGGAAACACCATATATTTT. As protein: CASSERDSGNTIYF.

J is TRBJ2-3 and V is TRBV29-1; 7 bases map to TRBD2. The CDR3 totals 17 residues. V shed 8 bases, J shed 0 bases, and the junction held 17 bases outside the gene matches. CDR1 is SQVTM, CDR2 ANQGSEA, per germline. The CDR3 spells CSFLGGDYIYSTDTQYF. In nucleotides, the CDR3 is TGCAGCTTCTTGGGGGGGGACTATATCTATAGCACAGATACGCAGTATTTT.

This rearrangement joins TRBV6-5 to TRBJ1-5; tentatively, D is TRBD1 (6 bases). This CDR3 has 16 residues. The germline CDR1 and CDR2 sequences are MNHEY and SVGAGI. V was cut by 4 bases and J by 3 bases, with 16 bases left in between. The CDR3 sequence is CASSFRDIPVNQPQHF. The DNA of the CDR3 is TGTGCCAGCAGTTTCCGGGACATCCCCGTCAATCAGCCCCAGCATTTT.

The rearrangement joins TRBV4-3 to TRBJ2-7, with a weak D call TRBD1 (6 bases). CDR1 and CDR2 from the germline V gene are LGHNA and YSLEER. Trimming pared 4 bases from V and 2 bases from J, leaving 15 bases between. The CDR3 is 15 amino acids. CDR3 nucleotides: TGCGCCAGCAGCCCCGACAGGACAATAACCTACGAGCAGTACTTC. Protein: CASSPDRTITYEQYF.

The rearrangement uses TRBV6-1 and TRBJ1-4, with 9 positions matching TRBD1. The V segment lost 4 bases and the J segment 6 bases; nucleotides outside the gene matches: 6. Germline V gene data show CDR1 as MNHNS and CDR2 as SASEGT. The CDR3 is 15 residues long. This CDR3 reads CASSVARDRDEKLFF. In nucleotides, the CDR3 is TGTGCCAGCAGTGTAGCCCGGGACAGGGATGAAAAACTGTTTTTT.

The genes are TRBV27 and TRBJ1-6; maybe TRBD1 (5 bases). Trimming pared 5 bases from V and 0 bases from J, leaving 8 bases between. Germline-derived CDR1 and CDR2 are MNHEY and SMNVEV (reference sequence). There are 15 residues in the CDR3. This CDR3 is CASSGAVSYNSPLHF. Written as DNA, the CDR3 is TGTGCCAGCAGTGGGGCAGTCTCCTATAATTCACCCCTCCACTTT.

This rearrangement joins TRBV6-1 to TRBJ2-2; perhaps TRBD2 as D (6 bases). This CDR3 has 15 residues. V was clipped by 0 bases and J by 4 bases, with 9 bases between them. CDR1 MNHNS and CDR2 SASEGT come from the germline V gene. The CDR3 region is CASSEAAGSTGELFF. The CDR3 nucleotides read TGTGCCAGCAGTGAAGCTGCGGGGAGCACCGGGGAGCTGTTTTTT.

The chain links TRBV5-6 to TRBJ2-5; D might be TRBD2 (7 bases). The V end was cut by 4 bases, the J end by 2 bases, with 18 bases between. CDR3 length equals 16 residues. Germline CDR1 SGHDT, CDR2 YYEEEE. The DNA for the CDR3 is TGTGCCAGCAGCCATGCTAGGAGGGGGGGACAAGAGACCCAGTACTTC. This encodes CASSHARRGGQETQYF.

This clone was recorded only once. This chain uses TRBV30 with TRBJ1-5, with a possible D match to TRBD1 (5 bases). Trimming took off 2 bases at V and 2 bases at J, with 10 bases between the two ends. CDR3 size: 14 residues. Per germline, CDR1 GTSNPN and CDR2 SVGIG (reference sequence). Written as DNA, the CDR3 is TGTGCCTGGAGTAGTCAAGGGGGCAATCAGCCCCAGCATTTT. It yields the protein CAWSSQGGNQPQHF.

CDR3 sequence: CANGQGTPSGNTIYF. CDR3 in DNA: TGTGCCAACGGACAGGGGACTCCCTCTGGAAACACCATATATTTT. The rearrangement uses TRBV9 and TRBJ1-3; 9 bases are shared with TRBD1. The V and J ends lost 9 bases and 0 bases, in that order; junction bases with no gene match: 7. This CDR3 is 15 amino acids long. Germline values: CDR1 SGDLS, CDR2 YYNGEE.

V is TRBV6-1 and J is TRBJ1-4, with 7 bases identical to TRBD1. V gave up 2 bases and J gave up 5 bases; unmatched junction bases: 5. Germline CDR1 reads MNHNS; CDR2 reads SASEGT. The CDR3 consists of 15 residues. The CDR3 nucleotides read TGTGCCAGCAGTGAATATGGGACAGAAAATGAAAAACTGTTTTTT. Protein sequence: CASSEYGTENEKLFF.

The rearrangement uses TRBV27 and TRBJ2-1; 7 positions agree with TRBD1. Per germline, CDR1 MNHEY and CDR2 SMNVEV (reference sequence). This CDR3 is built from 16 residues. The junction had 11 bases not matched to a gene; V was cut back by 0 bases and J by 9 bases. The CDR3, as DNA: TGTGCCAGCAGTTTATCCCGGAACAGGGGTGGGGTTGAGCAGTTCTTC. Residues: CASSLSRNRGGVEQFF.

The chain uses TRBV25-1 and TRBJ2-1; TRBD2 might be the D (6 bases). V was trimmed by 8 bases and J by 0 bases, leaving 14 bases between them. The CDR3 loop spans 15 amino acids. Germline V gene lookup returns CDR1 MGHDK and CDR2 SYGVNS. CDR3 sequence: CASGRGIHSYNEQFF. For the CDR3, the DNA is TGTGCCAGCGGCCGGGGGATTCACTCCTACAATGAGCAGTTCTTC. Full variable domain (outside the CDR3, taken from reference TRBV25-1 and TRBJ2-1): EADIYQTPRYLVIGTGKKITLECSQTMGHDKMYWYQQDPGMELHLIHYSYGVNSTEKGDLSSESTVSRIRTEHFPLTLESARPSHTSQYLCASGRGIHSYNEQFFGPGTRLTVL.

Only a few counts were recorded for this clone. This rearrangement joins TRBV19 to TRBJ2-5, with D possibly matching TRBD1 (7 bases). V gave up 2 bases and J gave up 4 bases, with 8 bases separating them. There are 13 residues in the CDR3. CDR1 is LNHDA and CDR2 is SQIVND in the germline V gene (reference sequence). CDR3: CASSIQGGETQYF. CDR3 nucleotide sequence: TGTGCCAGTAGTATACAGGGGGGAGAGACCCAGTACTTC.

The gene calls are TRBV2 and TRBJ1-3, with D perhaps matching TRBD1 (6 bases). Germline values: CDR1 SNHLY, CDR2 FYNNEI. V lost 2 bases and J 3 bases, leaving 8 bases between the germline ends. This CDR3 region has 14 residues. CDR3 sequence (DNA): TGTGCCAGCAGTGAACAGGGGTATGGAAACACCATATATTTT. Its protein product is CASSEQGYGNTIYF. The variable domain in full, with the rest retrieved from reference TRBV2 and TRBJ1-3, is EPEVTQTPSHQVTQMGQEVILRCVPISNHLYFYWYRQILGQKVEFLVSFYNNEISEKSEIFDDQFSVERPDGSNFTLKIRSTKLEDSAMYFCASSEQGYGNTIYFGEGSWLTVV.

The chain is built from TRBV15 and TRBJ2-7; the D gene is possibly TRBD1 (6 bases). Germline CDR1 reads LNHNV; CDR2 reads YYDKDF (reference sequence). V gave up 5 bases and J gave up 2 bases, with 22 bases separating them. The CDR3 loop spans 17 amino acids. The CDR3 DNA sequence: TGTGCCACCAGCCTGAAGACAGGATCGATGATGACCTACGAGCAGTACTTC. Translating it yields CATSLKTGSMMTYEQYF.

The rearrangement uses TRBV7-2 and TRBJ1-5; 7 nucleotides agree with TRBD1. The CDR3 has 13 amino acids. V lost 5 bases, J lost 7 bases, and 5 bases stayed unmatched. Germline V gives CDR1 SGHTA, CDR2 FQGNSA. This chain's CDR3 is CASSVQGNQPQHF. The DNA of the CDR3 is TGTGCCAGCAGCGTACAGGGGAACCAGCCCCAGCATTTT.

The chain couples TRBV2 to TRBJ2-1; TRBD1 is a possible D gene (6 bases). The CDR3 covers 15 residues. Germline-derived CDR1 and CDR2 are SNHLY and FYNNEI. V gave up 7 bases and J gave up 8 bases, with 21 bases separating them. DNA for the CDR3: TGTGCCAGCATCGGGGCAGGGGAGATTACGGATGAGCAGTTCTTC. Encoded protein: CASIGAGEITDEQFF.

J is TRBJ2-2 and V is TRBV30, with D tentatively TRBD2 (5 bases). The germline CDR1 and CDR2 sequences are GTSNPN and SVGIG (reference sequence). This CDR3 is built from 15 residues. V shed 4 bases and J shed 2 bases, with 14 bases lying between them. CDR3 nucleotides: TGTGCCTGGACCCCGGGAACTATTAACACCGGGGAGCTGTTTTTT. Residues: CAWTPGTINTGELFF.

The genes are TRBV7-6 and TRBJ1-3, with TRBD1 matching over 8 bases. Germline V gives CDR1 SGHVS, CDR2 FNYEAQ. Trimming at V came to 5 bases and at J to 3 bases, leaving 6 bases not matched to a gene. The CDR3 is made up of 15 amino acids. Here the CDR3 reads CASSPLGQGGNTIYF. CDR3 in DNA: TGTGCCAGCAGCCCCCTCGGACAGGGTGGAAACACCATATATTTT.

This clone has only one observation. The V call is TRBV19, the J call TRBJ2-5, with TRBD2 matching over 7 bases. Germline CDR1 reads LNHDA; CDR2 reads SQIVND (reference sequence). After removal of 6 bases from V and 2 bases from J, the junction contained 3 bases not matched to a gene. This CDR3 has 13 amino acids. The CDR3 nucleotides read TGTGCCAGTAGCCCAGCGGGGCAAGAGACCCAGTACTTC. This codes for CASSPAGQETQYF.

V is TRBV6-5 and J is TRBJ1-5; D is unclear. The CDR3 sequence is 13 residues long. V was clipped by 4 bases and J by 5 bases, with 9 bases between them. CDR1 is MNHEY, CDR2 SVGAGI, per germline. The CDR3 DNA sequence: TGTGCCAGCAGTTTGTCCGGGGATCAGCCCCAGCATTTT. Protein: CASSLSGDQPQHF.

This CDR3 reads CASSPARFPNTEAFF. Here the CDR3 DNA reads TGCGCCAGCAGCCCGGCCAGGTTTCCGAACACTGAAGCTTTCTTT. The rearrangement joins TRBV5-1 to TRBJ1-1; the D is unclear. Trimming left V 4 bases short and J 1 base short, with 14 bases between. Looked up from germline, CDR1 is SGHRS and CDR2 is YFSETQ. The CDR3 runs to 15 residues.

This chain connects TRBV5-4 to TRBJ2-7, with a tentative D call TRBD2 (7 bases). V lost 4 bases and J lost 1, with 24 bases in between. From germline, CDR1 is SGHNT and CDR2 YYREEE (reference sequence). This CDR3 has 18 residues. The DNA of the CDR3 is TGTGCCAGCAGCGTCAAGGGGGGGGCTAACTTGTTTTCCTACGAGCAGTACGTC. This codes for CASSVKGGANLFSYEQYV.

CDR3 loop: CASSYSSPNTGELFF. Written as DNA, the CDR3 is TGTGCCAGCAGTTACTCGTCTCCGAACACCGGGGAGCTGTTTTTT. V and J are TRBV6-6 and TRBJ2-2; D is uncertain. CDR3 length equals 15 residues. Trimming shortened V by 0 bases and J by 0 bases, and 5 bases separated the two germline ends. Germline V gives CDR1 MNHNY, CDR2 SVGAGI (reference sequence).

The V call is TRBV4-3, the J call TRBJ2-1, with 7 positions matching TRBD2. The germline CDR1 and CDR2 sequences are LGHNA and YSLEER. V trimming: 1 base; J trimming: 0 bases; junction bases outside the gene matches: 6. This CDR3 is 17 amino acids long. Here the CDR3 reads CASSQVSGGSSYNEQFF. In DNA, the CDR3 is TGCGCCAGCAGCCAAGTCTCAGGCGGGAGCTCCTACAATGAGCAGTTCTTC.

The chain combines TRBV5-1 with TRBJ1-2; 7 bases line up with TRBD1. Per the germline V gene, CDR1 is SGHRS and CDR2 is YFSETQ. J was trimmed by 0 bases and V by 4 bases; bases with no gene match: 6. This CDR3 comprises 15 residues. CDR3 region: CASSRTGATNYGYTF. The CDR3 nucleotides are TGCGCCAGCAGCCGAACAGGGGCGACTAACTATGGCTACACCTTC.

The chain recombines TRBV28 with TRBJ2-5, with 7 nucleotides matching TRBD1. The V segment lost 5 bases and the J segment 1 base; nucleotides outside the gene matches: 7. Germline lookup yields CDR1 MDHEN and CDR2 SYDVKM. This CDR3 is built from 15 residues. The DNA for the CDR3 is TGTGCCAGCAGTCCACTACAGGGGACCCAAGAGACCCAGTACTTC. Amino acids: CASSPLQGTQETQYF.

This clone was detected only once. This specimen includes other DNA sequences encoding the same CDR3. The chain has TRBV27 and TRBJ1-5; 9 bases fit TRBD1. This CDR3 contains 15 residues. Germline trimming cut 6 bases from V and 2 bases from J; bases unmatched to any gene: 5. From germline, CDR1 is MNHEY and CDR2 SMNVEV (reference sequence). The chain's CDR3 is CASRGTGRGNQPQHF. The CDR3, as DNA: TGTGCCAGCAGGGGGACAGGGAGGGGCAATCAGCCCCAGCATTTT.

This clone occurred a few times. The chain has TRBV6-1 and TRBJ2-7; 9 nucleotides agree with TRBD2. V lost 5 bases, J lost 0 bases, and 5 bases stayed unmatched. The CDR3 spans 15 residues. Germline values: CDR1 MNHNS, CDR2 SASEGT. CDR3 nucleotides: TGTGCCAGCAGTTCCTTAGCGGGGGACTCCTACGAGCAGTACTTC. Protein: CASSSLAGDSYEQYF.

The chain joins TRBV7-3 to TRBJ2-1, with a weak D call TRBD2 (5 bases). Trimming took 2 bases from V and 5 from J, leaving 13 bases between them. The germline CDR1 and CDR2 sequences are SGHTA and FQGTGA. CDR3 length: 15 amino acids. CDR3 sequence: CASSLGRTRDNEQFF. For the CDR3, the DNA is TGTGCCAGCAGCTTAGGGCGGACTCGGGACAATGAGCAGTTCTTC.